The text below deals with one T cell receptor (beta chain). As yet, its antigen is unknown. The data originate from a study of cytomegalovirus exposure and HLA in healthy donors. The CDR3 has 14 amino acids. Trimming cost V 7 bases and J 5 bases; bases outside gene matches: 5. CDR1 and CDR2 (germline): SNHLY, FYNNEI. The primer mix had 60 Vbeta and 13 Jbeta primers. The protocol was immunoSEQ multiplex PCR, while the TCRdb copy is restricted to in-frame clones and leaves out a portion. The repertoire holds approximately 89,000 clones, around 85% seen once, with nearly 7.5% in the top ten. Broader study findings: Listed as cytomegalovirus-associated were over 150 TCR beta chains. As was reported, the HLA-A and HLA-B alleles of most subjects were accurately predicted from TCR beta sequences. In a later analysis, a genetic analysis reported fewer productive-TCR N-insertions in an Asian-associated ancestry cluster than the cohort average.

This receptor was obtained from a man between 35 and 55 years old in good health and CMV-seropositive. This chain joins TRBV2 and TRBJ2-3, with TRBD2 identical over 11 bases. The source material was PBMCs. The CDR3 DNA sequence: TGTGCCAGCATAGCGGGAGGGCCTGTAGATACGCAGTATTTT. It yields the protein CASIAGGPVDTQYF.